The 14 T cell receptor beta chains given below trace back to one sample, sequenced in a study of technical replicates of blood from several donors. Method: immunoSEQ multiplex PCR; TCRdb's copy keeps in-frame clones and lacks some. The sample lists tens of thousands of clones; approximately 87% were seen once. The sample consisted of PBMCs. These receptors all stem from a human donor in good health. Some clones in this sample may be carry-over from other donors' samples.

V is TRBV5-6 and J is TRBJ1-1; D ambiguous. V was pared by 0 bases and J by 4 bases, with 7 bases between. From germline, CDR1 is SGHDT and CDR2 YYEEEE. The CDR3 consists of 13 residues. This CDR3 is CASSLGWSTEAFF. The CDR3 coding sequence is TGTGCCAGCAGCTTGGGGTGGAGCACTGAAGCTTTCTTT.

V gene TRBV9 combines with J gene TRBJ2-2, with 7 bases lining up with TRBD1. V trimming: 3 bases; J trimming: 0 bases; junction bases outside the gene matches: 2. The CDR3 loop spans 15 amino acids. CDR1 SGDLS and CDR2 YYNGEE come from the germline V gene. The CDR3 sequence is CASSEGTANTGELFF. The DNA of the CDR3 is TGTGCCAGCAGCGAAGGGACAGCGAACACCGGGGAGCTGTTTTTT.

The rearrangement links TRBV27 to TRBJ1-5; D is undetermined. Trimming stripped 1 base from V and 3 bases from J, with 4 bases between. Looked up from germline, CDR1 is MNHEY and CDR2 is SMNVEV (reference sequence). This CDR3 region has 13 residues. CDR3 residues: CASSLLANQPQHF. CDR3 DNA: TGTGCCAGCAGTTTATTGGCCAATCAGCCCCAGCATTTT.

This rearrangement joins TRBV5-4 to TRBJ1-6; possible D gene TRBD1, 6 bases. This CDR3 spans 14 amino acids. The V gene's germline CDR1 is SGHNT and CDR2 YYREEE (reference sequence). The V end was cut by 1 base, the J end by 10 bases, with 12 bases between. CDR3 DNA sequence: TGTGCCAGCAGCTTGTTACAGGGCGGCTCACCCCTCCACTTT. Amino acid sequence: CASSLLQGGSPLHF.

The rearrangement joins TRBV29-1 to TRBJ2-5; TRBD1 aligns across 9 bases. This CDR3 is 14 amino acids long. Germline V gene lookup returns CDR1 SQVTM and CDR2 ANQGSEA. V was pared by 6 bases and J by 2 bases, with 7 bases of the junction left unmatched. This CDR3 is CSVWGQGQQETQYF. CDR3 nucleotide sequence: TGCAGCGTCTGGGGACAGGGCCAACAAGAGACCCAGTACTTC.

The table lists this clone with a count of one. The gene calls are TRBV29-1 and TRBJ2-7; TRBD1 matches at 8 bases. The CDR3 extends over 13 amino acids. Germline CDR1 is SQVTM and CDR2 is ANQGSEA. V dropped 5 bases and J dropped 4; count of bases not matched to a gene: 7. DNA for the CDR3: TGCAGCGTTAAAGGACAGGGCTTTTACGAGCAGTACTTC. This codes for CSVKGQGFYEQYF.

The CDR3 DNA reads TGTGCCAGCCGAATCAACGGGGCTAGCGGGGGTTACGAGCAGTACTTC. This sequence encodes CASRINGASGGYEQYF. The J gene is TRBJ2-7, the V gene TRBV7-2; 10 nucleotides line up with TRBD2. This CDR3 comprises 16 residues. In germline, CDR1 is SGHTA, CDR2 FQGNSA. Trimming cost V 8 bases and J 4 bases; bases outside gene matches: 14.

This chain connects TRBV7-9 to TRBJ1-1; no definite D call. The germline CDR1 and CDR2 sequences are SEHNR and FQNEAQ (reference sequence). V dropped 6 bases and J dropped 4 bases, with 12 bases sitting between them. The CDR3 is 13 residues long. CDR3: CASSPGSFTEAFF. CDR3 nucleotides: TGTGCCAGCAGTCCGGGATCTTTCACTGAAGCTTTCTTT.

This clone was counted once. The V and J genes are TRBV9 and TRBJ2-7; 13 nucleotides match TRBD2. The CDR3 loop spans 16 amino acids. The germline gives CDR1 SGDLS, CDR2 YYNGEE. V was pared by 4 bases and J by 5 bases, with 9 bases of the junction left unmatched. The CDR3 spells CASSLRGLAGPNEQYF. The DNA of the CDR3 is TGTGCCAGCAGCCTAAGGGGACTAGCGGGACCCAACGAGCAGTACTTC. Using reference TRBV9 and TRBJ2-7 for the parts outside the CDR3, the full variable domain is DSGVTQTPKHLITATGQRVTLRCSPRSGDLSVYWYQQSLDQGLQFLIQYYNGEERAKGNILERFSAQQFPDLHSELNLSSLELGDSALYFCASSLRGLAGPNEQYFGPGTRLTVT.

This clone was seen a few times. The genes are TRBV6-6 and TRBJ1-1, with D possibly being TRBD1 (5 bases). In germline, CDR1 is MNHNY, CDR2 SVGAGI (reference sequence). The CDR3 consists of 12 residues. V was clipped by 4 bases and J by 7 bases, with 10 bases between them. The CDR3 is CASSSPGGEAFF. CDR3 bases: TGTGCCAGCAGTTCACCCGGGGGTGAAGCTTTCTTT.

This clone was recorded a few times. The J gene is TRBJ1-1, the V gene TRBV7-2; D remains unclear. The CDR3 is made up of 13 amino acids. From germline, CDR1 is SGHTA and CDR2 FQGNSA. V was shortened by 2 bases and J by 3 bases, with 7 bases between the two germline ends. The CDR3 region is CASSLYRDTEAFF. In DNA, the CDR3 is TGTGCCAGCAGCTTATACCGGGACACTGAAGCTTTCTTT.

The J gene is TRBJ2-3, the V gene TRBV28; 8 nucleotides match TRBD2. J was trimmed by 3 bases and V by 10 bases; bases with no gene match: 12. The CDR3 runs 15 residues. The V gene's germline CDR1 is MDHEN and CDR2 SYDVKM. The CDR3, as DNA: TGTGCCACCGCGGGGGGAGTCCTTGGGACAGATACGCAGTATTTT. Its translation: CATAGGVLGTDTQYF. The full variable domain, completed using reference TRBV28 and TRBJ2-3, is DVKVTQSSRYLVKRTGEKVFLECVQDMDHENMFWYRQDPGLGLRLIYFSYDVKMKEKGDIPEGYSVSREKKERFSLILESASTNQTSMYLCATAGGVLGTDTQYFGPGTRLTVL.

Only one count was recorded for this clone. The chain couples TRBV2 to TRBJ2-1; 7 bases agree with TRBD2. The CDR3 spans 14 residues. Germline CDR1 is SNHLY and CDR2 is FYNNEI. The ends lost 4 bases at V and 9 bases at J; junction bases unmatched: 9. The CDR3 DNA follows: TGTGCCAGCAGTGTCGCTAGCGGAACTTCTGAGCAGTTCTTC. Translated, it gives CASSVASGTSEQFF. The variable domain in full, completed from reference TRBV2 and TRBJ2-1, reads EPEVTQTPSHQVTQMGQEVILRCVPISNHLYFYWYRQILGQKVEFLVSFYNNEISEKSEIFDDQFSVERPDGSNFTLKIRSTKLEDSAMYFCASSVASGTSEQFFGPGTRLTVL.

The rearrangement uses TRBV6-5 and TRBJ1-5; TRBD1 matches at 8 bases. V shed 5 bases and J 6 bases; nucleotides not matched to a gene: 9. CDR1 and CDR2 from the germline V gene are MNHEY and SVGAGI. CDR3 length: 15 amino acids. CDR3 in DNA: TGTGCCAGCAGTAGAGAGGGACAGGTTGGTCAGCCCCAGCATTTT. This sequence encodes CASSREGQVGQPQHF.